What follows are 25 T cell receptor beta chains derived from one specimen sequenced in a study of blood T cell repertoires in COVID-19 (TCRdb year 2020). The library was built by means of the immunoSEQ multiplex PCR assay. The source is immuneACCESS, and TCRdb retained only in-frame sequences with V and J called. Part of the clones is not carried over; for the studies checked, unresolved V genes explain less than half of this, and the remainder is unexplained. The sample includes 150,000 to 200,000 clones, with around 90% observed a single time. Approximately 4.5% of the sample lies in the top ten. The sequencing sample was made of peripheral blood. Receptor source: a human donor in a cohort sampled during active COVID-19.

V gene TRBV2 combines with J gene TRBJ2-1; no clear D. This CDR3 is built from 12 residues. With 3 bases removed from V and 3 bases from J, the gap between germline ends came to 3 bases. Germline V gives CDR1 SNHLY, CDR2 FYNNEI. As DNA, the CDR3 is TGTGCCAGCAGTGACAGCTACAATGAGCAGTTCTTC. This gives the protein CASSDSYNEQFF. The full variable domain, completed using reference TRBV2 and TRBJ2-1, is EPEVTQTPSHQVTQMGQEVILRCVPISNHLYFYWYRQILGQKVEFLVSFYNNEISEKSEIFDDQFSVERPDGSNFTLKIRSTKLEDSAMYFCASSDSYNEQFFGPGTRLTVL.

As to this clone: Other nucleotide sequences from this sample produce the same CDR3. The V call is TRBV12-3 or TRBV12-4, the J call TRBJ2-7; possibly TRBD2 for D (5 bases). V lost 3 bases and J lost 3, with 6 bases in between. This CDR3 is built from 12 residues. CDR3 bases: TGTGCCAGCAGTTTTGGGAGCTACGAGCAGTACTTC. This encodes CASSFGSYEQYF.

The chain couples TRBV3-1 (or the pseudogene TRBV3-2) to TRBJ1-1; TRBD1 is a possible D gene (5 bases). Trimming cost V 4 bases and J 0 bases, with 15 bases left between them. From germline, CDR1 is LGHDT and CDR2 YNNKEL (reference sequence). The CDR3 loop spans 16 amino acids. CDR3 amino acids: CASSPRDRILNTEAFF. Written as DNA, the CDR3 is TGTGCCAGCAGCCCGAGAGACAGAATCTTGAACACTGAAGCTTTCTTT.

This clone was recorded many times. V usage is TRBV19 and J usage is TRBJ2-7; the D gene is possibly TRBD1 (5 bases). V shed 5 bases and J shed 1 base, with 9 bases lying between them. The CDR3 extends over 13 amino acids. Germline V gives CDR1 LNHDA, CDR2 SQIVND (reference sequence). CDR3 DNA: TGTGCCAGTAGTGCGACAGTGTCCTACGAGCAGTACTTC. Translated: CASSATVSYEQYF.

This clone has only one observation. The chain recombines TRBV7-2 with TRBJ2-1; 13 nucleotides align to TRBD2. The CDR3 runs to 17 residues. V gave up 1 base and J gave up 7 bases; unmatched junction bases: 7. From germline, CDR1 is SGHTA and CDR2 FQGNSA. The CDR3 DNA reads TGTGCCAGCAGCTTAGGGGGGGGGACTAGCGGGAAAAATGAGCAGTTCTTC. Protein: CASSLGGGTSGKNEQFF. Based on the CDR3 plus reference TRBV7-2 and TRBJ2-1, the full variable domain is GAGVSQSPSNKVTEKGKDVELRCDPISGHTALYWYRQSLGQGLEFLIYFQGNSAPDKSGLPSDRFSAERTGGSVSTLTIQRTQQEDSAVYLCASSLGGGTSGKNEQFFGPGTRLTVL.

V and J are TRBV25-1 and TRBJ2-3, with TRBD2 matching over 7 bases. V gave up 4 bases and J gave up 6 bases; unmatched junction bases: 7. The germline gives CDR1 MGHDK, CDR2 SYGVNS. There are 14 residues in the CDR3. CDR3 sequence: CASSGRRETDTQYF. As DNA, the CDR3 is TGTGCCAGCAGTGGGAGGCGGGAGACGGATACGCAGTATTTT.

In this sample, this clone turned up once. The chain is built from TRBV28 and TRBJ2-3, with 8 bases that match TRBD1. The CDR3 covers 14 residues. Trimming removed 6 bases from V and 5 bases from J; junction bases left unmatched: 7. Germline-derived CDR1 and CDR2 are MDHEN and SYDVKM. The CDR3 region has the DNA TGTGCCAGCAGCCGAGACAGGGGTGTAGATACGCAGTATTTT. As protein: CASSRDRGVDTQYF.

V and J are TRBV7-9 and TRBJ2-7, with 11 bases that match TRBD1. Trimming at V came to 5 bases and at J to 6 bases, leaving 9 bases not matched to a gene. The V gene's germline CDR1 is SEHNR and CDR2 FQNEAQ (reference sequence). This CDR3 region has 15 residues. As DNA, the CDR3 is TGTGCCAGCAGCCCAGGGACAGGGGGTACTAGCGAGCAGTACTTC. The encoded protein is CASSPGTGGTSEQYF.

The rearrangement uses TRBV3-1 (or the pseudogene TRBV3-2) and TRBJ2-1; 15 positions match TRBD2. This CDR3 contains 18 residues. Germline CDR1 and CDR2: LGHDT and YNNKEL (reference sequence). J gave up 0 bases and V 4 bases, and 4 bases lay outside the gene matches. CDR3 loop: CASSPGTSGGSSYNEQFF. Here the CDR3 DNA reads TGTGCCAGCAGCCCCGGGACTAGCGGGGGGAGCTCCTACAATGAGCAGTTCTTC.

This clone was observed once. The CDR3 is CAWGQGARMSQYF. The CDR3 coding sequence is TGTGCCTGGGGACAGGGGGCCCGGATGTCTCAGTACTTC. The rearrangement links TRBV30 to TRBJ2-5; TRBD1 aligns across 11 bases. There are 13 residues in the CDR3. V was pared by 5 bases and J by 11 bases, with 10 bases of the junction left unmatched. Germline V gene sequence: CDR1 GTSNPN, CDR2 SVGIG (reference sequence).

The CDR3 here is CASSHGQGAGEKLFF. Here the CDR3 DNA reads TGTGCCAGTAGCCACGGACAGGGCGCGGGGGAAAAACTGTTTTTT. V gene TRBV19 combines with J gene TRBJ1-4; 8 bases line up with TRBD1. Germline V gives CDR1 LNHDA, CDR2 SQIVND (reference sequence). V was pared by 6 bases and J by 8 bases, with 11 bases of the junction left unmatched. The CDR3 covers 15 residues.

The rearrangement joins TRBV28 to TRBJ2-5; 11 positions match TRBD2. Germline V CDR1 and CDR2: MDHEN, SYDVKM. This CDR3 comprises 14 residues. For the CDR3, the DNA is TGTGCAGCCGGGACTAGCGGATTTCAAGAGACCCAGTACTTC. As protein: CAAGTSGFQETQYF.

The chain uses TRBV3-1 (or the pseudogene TRBV3-2) and TRBJ2-7, with D perhaps matching TRBD1 (6 bases). Germline values: CDR1 LGHDT, CDR2 YNNKEL (reference sequence). Trimming cost V 1 base and J 7 bases, with 20 bases left between them. The CDR3 is made up of 16 amino acids. For the CDR3, the DNA is TGTGCCAGCAGCCAAGGAACAGGGCGCACGAGGGGTGAGCAGTACTTC. It specifies CASSQGTGRTRGEQYF.

CDR3 bases: TGTGCCAGCAGTGAAAGTAGCTATTCACCCCTCCACTTT. Amino acid sequence: CASSESSYSPLHF. The chain couples TRBV6-1 to TRBJ1-6; no clear D. CDR1 is MNHNS, CDR2 SASEGT, per germline. V was trimmed by 2 bases and J by 8 bases, leaving 7 bases between them. The CDR3 covers 13 residues.

This chain connects TRBV6-2 or TRBV6-3 to TRBJ1-5, with D unclear. The CDR3 length is 15 residues. Trimming pared 3 bases from V and 0 bases from J, leaving 9 bases between. CDR1 and CDR2 from the germline V gene are MNHEY and SVGEGT. Here the CDR3 reads CASSYHGDSNQPQHF. Written as DNA, the CDR3 is TGTGCCAGCAGTTATCACGGAGATAGCAATCAGCCCCAGCATTTT.

This clone has just one count. The V call is TRBV5-5, the J call TRBJ1-5, with D tentatively TRBD1 (6 bases). Trimming left V 0 bases short and J 4 bases short, with 11 bases between. This CDR3 comprises 15 residues. The germline CDR1 and CDR2 sequences are SGHKS and YYEKEE (reference sequence). The CDR3 is CASSLGGQVNQPQHF. The CDR3, as DNA: TGTGCCAGCAGCTTGGGGGGACAAGTAAATCAGCCCCAGCATTTT.

The V call is TRBV10-3, the J call TRBJ2-7; TRBD1 agrees at 7 bases. CDR3 length: 15 amino acids. Germline CDR1 ENHRY, CDR2 SYGVKD. V shed 4 bases and J 3 bases; nucleotides not matched to a gene: 9. The CDR3 DNA follows: TGTGCCATCAGTGCCCACAGGGGTGGCGACTACGAGCAGTACTTC. It encodes CAISAHRGGDYEQYF.

The chain joins TRBV25-1 to TRBJ1-4; D gene uncertain. Germline CDR1 and CDR2: MGHDK and SYGVNS. The CDR3 has 14 residues. V shed 3 bases and J shed 4 bases, with 9 bases lying between them. CDR3 bases: TGTGCCAGCAGTGATATCGGTGGTAATGAAAAACTGTTTTTT. Translating it yields CASSDIGGNEKLFF. Complete variable domain (other parts from reference TRBV25-1 and TRBJ1-4): EADIYQTPRYLVIGTGKKITLECSQTMGHDKMYWYQQDPGMELHLIHYSYGVNSTEKGDLSSESTVSRIRTEHFPLTLESARPSHTSQYLCASSDIGGNEKLFFGSGTQLSVL.

The gene calls are TRBV7-9 and TRBJ2-1; a weak D match, TRBD1 (8 bases). The CDR3 has 16 residues. V shed 5 bases and J shed 7 bases, with 21 bases lying between them. CDR1 and CDR2 (germline): SEHNR, FQNEAQ (reference sequence). The CDR3 region has the DNA TGTGCCAGCAGCCCCTGGACAGGGAGGGGAGGAAATGAGCAGTTCTTC. Its protein is CASSPWTGRGGNEQFF. The variable domain in full, completed from reference TRBV7-9 and TRBJ2-1, reads DTGVSQNPRHKITKRGQNVTFRCDPISEHNRLYWYRQTLGQGPEFLTYFQNEAQLEKSRLLSDRFSAERPKGSFSTLEIQRTEQGDSAMYLCASSPWTGRGGNEQFFGPGTRLTVL.

V is TRBV19 and J is TRBJ1-2; tentative D call: TRBD1 (5 bases). Trimming cost V 5 bases and J 4 bases, with 11 bases left between them. CDR1 is LNHDA and CDR2 is SQIVND in the germline V gene (reference sequence). This CDR3 region has 13 residues. CDR3 sequence: CASSDTGIYGYTF. The CDR3 nucleotides read TGTGCCAGTAGTGACACAGGTATCTATGGCTACACCTTC.

V is TRBV5-1 and J is TRBJ2-2; 8 bases map to TRBD2. This CDR3 comprises 15 residues. Trimming removed 1 base from V and 10 bases from J; junction bases left unmatched: 9. Germline CDR1 is SGHRS and CDR2 is YFSETQ. Here the CDR3 reads CASSLYLAGMTELFF. The CDR3 DNA reads TGCGCCAGCAGCTTGTATCTAGCGGGCATGACGGAGCTGTTTTTT.

V and J are TRBV28 and TRBJ2-1; perhaps TRBD2 as D (6 bases). Deletions cut 3 bases from V and 7 bases from J, with 10 bases between. The CDR3 covers 13 residues. Germline V CDR1 and CDR2: MDHEN, SYDVKM. CDR3 protein: CASSLRAGNEQFF. In DNA form, the CDR3 reads TGTGCCAGCAGTTTGAGGGCGGGGAATGAGCAGTTCTTC.

This chain connects TRBV30 to TRBJ1-2; a possible D gene is TRBD1 (5 bases). The length of the CDR3 is 13 residues. Germline CDR1 and CDR2: GTSNPN and SVGIG (reference sequence). V lost 0 bases to trimming and J lost 7 bases, with 12 bases between them. This CDR3 reads CAWSVRQGTGYTF. In nucleotides, the CDR3 is TGTGCCTGGAGTGTACGGCAGGGAACTGGCTACACCTTC.

To note about this clone: Other DNA sequences of this sample code for an identical CDR3. V and J are TRBV27 and TRBJ2-7; D is possibly TRBD2 (6 bases). In germline, CDR1 is MNHEY, CDR2 SMNVEV (reference sequence). Trimming stripped 0 bases from V and 2 bases from J, with 8 bases between. The length of the CDR3 is 14 residues. The DNA of the CDR3 is TGTGCCAGCAGTTTATCGGGGGGTACCTACGAGCAGTACTTC. Its translation: CASSLSGGTYEQYF.

The chain employs TRBV7-6 and TRBJ2-6; 9 bases align to TRBD1. Trimming removed 4 bases from V and 4 bases from J; junction bases left unmatched: 8. Germline V lookup: CDR1 SGHVS, CDR2 FNYEAQ. This CDR3 is 17 amino acids long. The CDR3, as DNA: TGTGCCAGCAGCTCCACAGGGGGCGCAGCAGGGGCCAACGTCCTGACTTTC. It yields the protein CASSSTGGAAGANVLTF.